The entry that follows covers one T cell receptor (beta chain) sequence. The source of the sample is a study of blood T cell repertoires in COVID-19. Study information: Italy, Spain and the United States were the sources of the convalescent and acute COVID-19 samples. The analysed material was cDNA or gDNA that came from T cells, B-cell-depleted T cells, or PBMCs.

In the authors' workflow: Amplified reference gene primers provided the basis for estimating nucleated cell counts. Measured with immunoSEQ multiplex PCR; TCRdb has only the in-frame clones, and not every one. The V and J calls and the clone size are those of that table, but D and trimming were determined from the DNA. There are around 230,000 clones in the sample; 81% occur only once, and nearly 9.5% lies in the top ten. Participants were aged about 18 to 100 years from around 24 US areas. V was pared by 4 bases and J by 6 bases, with 10 bases of the junction left unmatched. The V gene's germline CDR1 is SGHRS and CDR2 YFSETQ. The CDR3 runs 15 residues.

Sequencing was carried out using PBMCs or T cells enriched from blood (not recorded which). The gene calls are TRBV5-1 and TRBJ2-1; 7 nucleotides align to TRBD2. This sequence originates from a middle-aged man who had recovered from COVID-19. CDR3 sequence reads: CASSRRSGASNEQFF. CDR3 bases: TGCGCCAGCAGCCGACGGAGCGGGGCGTCCAATGAGCAGTTCTTC.